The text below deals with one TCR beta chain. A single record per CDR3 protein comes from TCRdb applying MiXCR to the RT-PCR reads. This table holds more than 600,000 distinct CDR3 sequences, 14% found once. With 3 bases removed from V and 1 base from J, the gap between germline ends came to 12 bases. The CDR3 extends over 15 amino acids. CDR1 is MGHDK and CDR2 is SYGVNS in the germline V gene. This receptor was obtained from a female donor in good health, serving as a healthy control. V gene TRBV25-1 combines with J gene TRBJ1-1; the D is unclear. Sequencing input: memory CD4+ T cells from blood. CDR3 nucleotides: TGTGCCAGCAGTGATTTGGGTGGCGGGAACACTGAAGCTTTCTTT. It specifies CASSDLGGGNTEAFF.